This T cell receptor (beta chain) comes out of a study of OX40 agonist ivuxolimab in advanced cancers. Study-wide background: The mean age was around 56 years, ranging from about 23 to 79, with less than 90% of participants male. Notes on the study in general: In general, CD8+ T cells held more expanded clones than CD4+ did, on average. Some patients who did not respond also had low normalized T-cell clonal expansion.

Assay: immunoSEQ multiplex PCR; the TCRdb copy retains only in-frame clones and omits some. The data contain 77,000 or so clones, around 85% of them singletons. As for this clone: Its antigen is unknown.

The cohort excluded patients with autoimmune disease history or systemic immunosuppression. The receptor comes from an adult with an advanced solid tumor such as melanoma, head and neck, liver or kidney cancer. The material sequenced was CD4+ or CD8+ T cells sorted from blood, taken in a trial of the OX40 agonist ivuxolimab.

CDR3 sequence reads: CASSAGGLAGVETQYF. CDR3 coding DNA: TGTGCCAGCAGCGCGGGGGGACTAGCGGGAGTGGAGACCCAGTACTTC. This chain connects TRBV9 to TRBJ2-5, with 14 bases lining up with TRBD2. CDR3 length: 16 amino acids. V was clipped by 3 bases and J by 5 bases; unmatched bases: 6. Germline lookup yields CDR1 SGDLS and CDR2 YYNGEE.